This TCR beta chain was sequenced for a study of T cell responses to AZD1222 COVID-19 vaccine listed by TCRdb under 2021. As for the study more broadly: Because spike-specific TCR depth and breadth did not differ between the two schedules, AZD1222 recipients who got a second dose at roughly 4 weeks were pooled with those who got a second dose at roughly 12 weeks. Trial participants were enrolled by age into subgroups of 18-55, 56-69 and 70-plus years, and around 140, 26 and 57 TCR-sequenced participants, respectively, were included in these subgroups. A total of around 240 trial participants underwent TCR sequencing, of whom 207 had received two doses of AZD1222 and about 26 had received two doses of the MenACWY control vaccine.

Here is what the overall study found, with its caveats: Epitopes outside the regions mutated in the B.1.351 and B.1.1.7 variants were reportedly recognized by nearly half of the unique spike-specific TCRs. Conclusions about previously exposed vaccinees were limited because only six AZD1222 recipients were SARS-CoV-2 seropositive at baseline. The 56-69-year group was small, and its depth increase did not reach significance, likely because of low power. Participants were mostly white British, with more females than males. The authors suggested clonal diversity may have been underestimated. The whole spike protein was spanned by vaccine-associated CD4 TCRs, and dominant responses were seen in regions 160-218 and 743-854. Because no day 14 peak-response samples were available, the repertoires could be characterized only after the peak T cell response. A significant rise in spike-specific TCR breadth and depth was observed after two AZD1222 doses relative to day 0 and relative to MenACWY recipients.

The CDR3 regions of human TCRbeta chains were analyzed by immunosequencing. The paper's data handling went like this. TCRs in the repertoires were matched against a reference library of SARS-CoV-2-specific TCRs that had been generated with the MIRA antigen-specificity platform. Breadth was defined as the fraction of unique TCRs that were SARS-CoV-2-associated. Depth was defined as the fraction of total T cells that were SARS-CoV-2-associated. Each spike-specific TCR was assigned to its reactive spike region and to a CD4 or CD8 class using the MIRA data. Log10-transformed breadth and depth values were compared by one-way ANOVA with Sidak's multiple comparisons tests. This is the immuneACCESS table as TCRdb keeps it, with only in-frame sequences that have V and J called. A part of the clones is gone; compared with another copy, unresolved V genes explain less than half, and the rest is unexplained. Clone size and V and J calls were adopted from that table, with D and trimming inferred from the DNA. This sample is represented by about 110,000 clones; about 93% of them were singletons. Of the sample, more than 2% falls within the top ten clones.

The time point label here, explained by the study, means: baseline before first vaccination. Vaccinee samples came from UK trials COV001 and COV002, including a single-blind randomized controlled phase 2/3 trial of AZD1222 (ChAdOx1 nCoV-19) in healthy adults. Trial participant PBMC samples were collected at day 0 and day 28 after the second dose for TCRbeta chain sequencing. Looking up the germline V gene yields CDR1 MDHEN and CDR2 SYDVKM. V is reduced by 3 bases and J by 2 bases, leaving a spacing of 7 bases between them. The CDR3, cysteine through phenylalanine, is 13 amino acids long. Only the CDR3 part of the read is kept: 39 bases, read in frame from the first base. Comment on this clone: Its antigen remains unidentified. Per-base qualities were not stored, and no clone one base away is much larger. The sample carries other DNA sequences with the same CDR3.

The sequence was obtained from an adult in good health. The sequence is built from TRBV28 and TRBJ1-2, and perhaps TRBD1 as D gene, on 6 matching bases. The sequencing here drew on peripheral blood, taken on day 0 of AZD1222 vaccination. The DNA sequence reads TGTGCCAGCAGTTTGGACAGCAACTATGGCTACACCTTC. Translated, it gives CASSLDSNYGYTF.